This TCR beta chain appears in the sequencing data of a study of shared clonotypes between healthy human individuals (TCRdb year 2020). Regarding the study in general: The cohort included three men and two women between 18 and 49 years of age. For each donor, CD4 naive and CD4 memory were each run on three plates, CD8 naive on two plates, and CD8 memory on one plate. To estimate repertoire size and how much clonotype sharing occurs between individuals, the study deeply sequenced the blood TCR repertoires of roughly 5 healthy adults. Libraries were prepared and TCR repertoires were sequenced by different laboratories using diverse techniques, in order to increase sequencing depth and limit assay-specific biases. Between about 0.9 and 8.9 billion PBMCs per donor were obtained by leukapheresis.

Using the deep immunoSEQ assay, TCR CDR3 regions were amplified from genomic DNA by multiplex PCR. Extracted genomic DNA from each cell subset was spread evenly across all wells of several immunoSEQ 96-well plates, with each plate serving as a replicate. For sorted subsets, each replicate PCR was loaded with 200 ng genomic DNA, equivalent to some 27,000 T cell genomes. Purified libraries were measured with a Qubit 3.0 fluorometer, size-checked on a Bioanalyzer 2100, and measured again with the KAPA Library Quantification kit. Each immunoSEQ 96-well plate was sequenced on its own single-read 150-cycle Illumina NextSeq 550 flow cell. As for the original processing: The immunoSEQ output contained only junctional sequences without quality scores, so filtering could not match that applied to full-length reads. Sequences were annotated with PyIR, a Python wrapper for IgBLAST v1.9, using IMGT germline references to assign V/J genes and CDR3. Reads were removed for weak V/J assignments (E-value above 1e-6), missing CDR3, stop codons, out-of-frame junctions, or ambiguous translated residues. V3J clonotypes were defined as sequences sharing an identical inferred V gene, J gene, and CDR3 amino acid sequence. Percentage overlap between repertoires was calculated by dividing the number of shared unique clonotypes by the size of the smaller repertoire. Repertoire richness was assessed with RTK rarefaction, the Chao1 estimator, and Recon v2.1 estimates of unobserved clonotypes. For all TCRbeta clonotypes obtained by the gDNA method from a few donors, generation probabilities were computed with OLGA. TCRdb limited this immuneACCESS table to in-frame rearrangements with V and J called. A share of clones is missing; checked studies link under half to unresolved V genes, and the rest is unexplained. Clone size and V and J calls were adopted from that table, with D and trimming inferred from the DNA. The sample profile shows 800,000 to 1,200,000 clones; around 78% of them were found once. The biggest ten clones account for 0.5% to 0.6% of the sample.

In its sample, this clone was seen once. The target of this receptor is not known. No base qualities exist here, and no much larger clone lies one base off it. What the work shows at the level of the full study, not this receptor alone: Incomplete sequencing was indicated by rarefaction of sorted-subset datasets, despite the large sequencing depth. Compared with non-shared clonotypes, clonotypes shared by all four sorted-subset donors had higher generation probabilities. Sampling was limited to blood, and TCR repertoires in tissue likely differ from TCR repertoires in blood. Sharing across several donors was observed for about 5% of naive CD4, 3.5% of naive CD8, 2% to 2.5% of memory CD4, and roughly 0.4% of memory CD8 clonotypes. Naive subsets generally had larger estimated clonotype richness than memory subsets. Because the study included only a small number of donors, the genetic and exposure-history diversity represented was limited. Based on pairwise subsampling, the degree of clonotype sharing among donors was expected to be affected by sequencing depth.

Donors were healthy HIV-negative adults with no recently reported acute infections or vaccinations. Every donor was a Caucasian adult residing in Nashville, Tennessee, USA. CD4+ T cells were enriched through magnetic negative selection, after which naive cells were positively selected on CD45RA and the remaining negative fraction served as the memory subset. Blood was collected by leukapheresis, and PBMCs were isolated by Ficoll-Histopaque density gradient centrifugation and then cryopreserved in liquid nitrogen vapor phase. Analytical flow cytometry was used to check the purity and quantity of each magnetically sorted T cell population. Genomic DNA was isolated from each sorted fraction and quantified by UV absorbance on a Nanodrop 2000c. The CDR3 runs 15 residues from the cysteine to the phenylalanine. The kept DNA is CDR3 alone, 45 bases in frame from the first base. The germline V gene provides CDR1 SGHTA and CDR2 FQGTGA. At the junction V is shortened by 5 bases and J by 2 bases, with 13 bases in between.

Sequencing input: memory CD4+ T cells from PBMCs. This specimen's cell subset or site label, per the study, means: CD45RA-negative fraction. The chain links TRBV7-3 with TRBJ1-5, with an unclear D gene assignment. This receptor was obtained from a man between 18 and 35 years old in good health. Some clones in this sample may be carry-over from other donors' samples. The DNA is TGTGCCAGCAGCCCCCGCGGGATGGGCAATCAGCCCCAGCATTTT. Translated, this gives CASSPRGMGNQPQHF.